Sequencing of this T cell receptor beta chain was carried out in a study of technical replicates of blood from a handful of donors. The data were produced by immunoSEQ multiplex PCR, yet TCRdb's version contains in-frame clones alone and is incomplete. The top ten hold 0.37% of the sample, which has 70,000 to 80,000 clones, 91% seen once. CDR3 length: 14 residues. CDR1 is MNHEY and CDR2 is SMNVEV in the germline V gene (reference sequence). The ends were cut back, 3 bases at V and 5 bases at J, with 13 bases in the middle. The rearrangement uses TRBV27 and TRBJ2-5, with D perhaps TRBD1 (7 bases). This receptor was taken from a human donor in good health. Some clones in this sample may be carry-over from other donors' samples. Material for sequencing was T cells isolated from PBMCs. The CDR3 sequence is CASSFDRAGETQYF. CDR3 nucleotide sequence: TGTGCCAGCAGTTTTGACAGGGCGGGGGAGACCCAGTACTTC.